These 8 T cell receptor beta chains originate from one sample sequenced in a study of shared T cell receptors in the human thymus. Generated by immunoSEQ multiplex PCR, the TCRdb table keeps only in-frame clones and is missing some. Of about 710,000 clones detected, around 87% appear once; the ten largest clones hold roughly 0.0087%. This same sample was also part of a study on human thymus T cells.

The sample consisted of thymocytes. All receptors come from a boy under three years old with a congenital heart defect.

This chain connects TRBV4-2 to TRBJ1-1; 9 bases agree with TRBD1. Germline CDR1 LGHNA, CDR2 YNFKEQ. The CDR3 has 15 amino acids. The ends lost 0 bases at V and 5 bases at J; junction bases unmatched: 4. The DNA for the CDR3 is TGTGCCAGCAGCCAAGAACAGGGGGCTTTGACTGAAGCTTTCTTT. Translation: CASSQEQGALTEAFF.

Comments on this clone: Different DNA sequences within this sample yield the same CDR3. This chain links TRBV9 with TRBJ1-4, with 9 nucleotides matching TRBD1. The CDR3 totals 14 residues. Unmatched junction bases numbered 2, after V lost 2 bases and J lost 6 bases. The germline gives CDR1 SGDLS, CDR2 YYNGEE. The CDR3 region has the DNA TGTGCCAGCAGCGTCCGGGACAGGGATGAAAAACTGTTTTTT. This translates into CASSVRDRDEKLFF.

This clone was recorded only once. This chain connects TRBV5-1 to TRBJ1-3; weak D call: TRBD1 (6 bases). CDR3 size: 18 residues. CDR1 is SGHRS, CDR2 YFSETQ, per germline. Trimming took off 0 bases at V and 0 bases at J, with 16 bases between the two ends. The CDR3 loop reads CASSLASTGSISGNTIYF. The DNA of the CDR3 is TGCGCCAGCAGCTTGGCTTCAACAGGGTCCATCTCTGGAAACACCATATATTTT.

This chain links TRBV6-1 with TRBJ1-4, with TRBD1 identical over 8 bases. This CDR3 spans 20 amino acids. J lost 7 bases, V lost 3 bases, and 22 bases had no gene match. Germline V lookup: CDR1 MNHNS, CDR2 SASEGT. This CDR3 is CASSDRSPGQVSGLGEKLFF. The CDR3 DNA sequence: TGTGCCAGCAGTGATCGTTCGCCGGGACAGGTATCTGGCTTGGGTGAAAAACTGTTTTTT.

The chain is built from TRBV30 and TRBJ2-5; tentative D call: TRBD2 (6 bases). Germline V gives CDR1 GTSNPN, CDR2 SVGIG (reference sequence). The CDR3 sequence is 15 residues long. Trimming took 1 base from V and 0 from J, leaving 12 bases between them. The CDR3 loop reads CAWSAGDQYQETQYF. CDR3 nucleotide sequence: TGTGCCTGGAGTGCGGGGGACCAGTACCAAGAGACCCAGTACTTC.

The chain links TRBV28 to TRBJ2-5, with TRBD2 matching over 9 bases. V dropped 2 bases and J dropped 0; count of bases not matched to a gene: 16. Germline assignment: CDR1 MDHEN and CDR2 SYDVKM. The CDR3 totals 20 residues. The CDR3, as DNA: TGTGCCAGCAGTTTAAAAGGGGGCCTAGCGGGAAAGAGGGACCAAGAGACCCAGTACTTC. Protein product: CASSLKGGLAGKRDQETQYF.

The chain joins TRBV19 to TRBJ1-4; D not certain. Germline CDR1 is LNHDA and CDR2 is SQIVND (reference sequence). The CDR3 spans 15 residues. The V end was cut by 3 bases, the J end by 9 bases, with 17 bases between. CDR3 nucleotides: TGTGCCAGTAGTATGCGTTTTAACGCCCTGAAAAAACTGTTTTTT. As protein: CASSMRFNALKKLFF.

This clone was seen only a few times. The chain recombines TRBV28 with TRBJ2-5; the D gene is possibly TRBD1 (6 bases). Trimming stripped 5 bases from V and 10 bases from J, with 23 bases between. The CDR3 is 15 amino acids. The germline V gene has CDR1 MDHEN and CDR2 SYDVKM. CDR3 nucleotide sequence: TGTGCCAGCAGTCAAACCTCGGACACCCGAGGGGGCCAGTACTTC. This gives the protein CASSQTSDTRGGQYF.